The TCR beta chain described here comes from a study of cytomegalovirus exposure and HLA in healthy donors (dated by TCRdb to 2015 to 2018). Background for the entire study: According to an earlier analysis of around 600 of the donors, about 179 million T cells yielded roughly 110 million unique TCR beta sequences and 276 Gb of sequence data. An early release covering roughly 580 HLA-typed donors comprised roughly 300 gigabases of sequencing data and roughly 85 million unique TCR sequences. Of the 398 genotyped donors, 65% to 90% fell in the genetic ancestry cluster associated with self-reported Caucasian donors. The aim of the study was to test whether cataloging public T cell receptors could identify signatures of past pathogen exposure. The study used immunosequencing to profile the T cell repertoires of several hundred subjects and linked those repertoires to cytomegalovirus serostatus. Besides the first cohort of around 700 subjects, a separate validation cohort made up of some 110 different subjects was used. High-throughput TCR immunosequencing, statistical association of individual TCRs with disease status, and machine learning were combined to predict cytomegalovirus infection status. A later analysis re-examined previously published TCR beta repertoires from over 500 donors and added high-resolution HLA genotyping to investigate patterns of TCR occurrence. Rather than using new phenotypic data, the later analysis identified candidate immune exposures from TCR beta sequences and from how often those sequences occurred across donors. To decide whether each TCR beta V gene segment behaved as functional or pseudogenic, an earlier analysis of several hundred of the donors relied on high-throughput TCR beta sequencing. Donor age, sex, ethnicity and CMV serostatus were collected together with the repertoire data. In a later genetic analysis, genome-wide SNP genotypes for about three fifths of the roughly 670 donors were used, and that subset was treated as a discovery cohort. Every repertoire in the discovery cohort had been generated on one and the same sequencing platform. HLA typing covered class I and class II loci at four-digit resolution. Typing coverage differed by locus: A, B, C, DRB1 and DQB1 were typed in roughly 620-630 donors, DQA1 in 522, DPA1 in some 600, and DPB1 in 400 to 480. Because of strong linkage in the cohort, roughly five DR-DQ haplotypes were treated as single units for association and clustering. Among about 390 genotyped donors of the cohort, an average of around 240,000 unique TCR beta nucleotide sequences were sequenced per donor, roughly 18% of them non-productive.

This clone was found once. The target of this receptor is not known. Base qualities are not at hand, and no much larger clone is one base apart. The trim is 4 bases for V and 10 bases for J, with a gap of 21 bases between the germline ends. The CDR3 covers 15 residues, taking in both the cysteine and the phenylalanine. Just the 45-base CDR3 DNA is kept, in frame starting at base 1. CDR1 SGHTA and CDR2 FQGNSA are derived from the germline V gene. General conclusions and limits of the study: Presence/absence analyses assumed roughly uniform sequencing depth across donors, an assumption that may not hold. In a later analysis, the rate of TCR association differed among HLA loci, with DRB1 alleles having the most associated TCRs and HLA-C alleles having the fewest. The classifier was reported to diagnose cytomegalovirus status with high specificity and sensitivity in both the original cohort and the validation cohort. According to the authors, the approach could potentially be generalized to other disease states and immunological phenotypes. A cluster of highly shared sequence variants was judged likely to be a technical artifact of the sequencing pipeline. A later analysis associated about 18,000 TCR beta sequences with specific HLA alleles at a false discovery rate of 0.05. Immune exposure information for the cohort was limited to CMV serostatus. A later genetic analysis associated a missense DCLRE1C variant with V-gene and J-gene trimming of TCR beta chains, and an independent cohort replicated the association. According to a later genetic analysis, donors in an Asian-associated ancestry cluster had fewer N-insertions in productive TCRs than the approximately 700-donor mean. A later analysis found that HLA-associated TCR beta chains were more clonally expanded and had lower generation probabilities than equally common non-associated chains. Strong co-occurrence of HLA alleles, especially DR and DQ, made assigning TCR associations to individual alleles difficult. Because the 87-base-pair reads could not distinguish some IMGT-functional V segments, including TRBV6-2 and TRBV6-3, those segments were excluded. An earlier analysis of several hundred of the donors showed that most TCR beta V segments appeared in productive rearrangements either about 87% or about 30% of the time, which broadly matched IMGT annotations. HLA typing was unavailable for some donors at each locus, so association tests used only the typed subset. Correlated functional status among segregating V segments might reflect linkage disequilibrium, but an unknown experimental factor could not be ruled out. While some public TCRs were present in many individuals, most TCR sequences turned up only very rarely across donors. A further reported finding was that TCR beta sequences accurately predicted the HLA-A and HLA-B alleles for most subjects in the first cohort. Only TCR beta chains were sequenced in this cohort, and the absence of alpha or paired-chain data limited detectable features. A later analysis found that most CMV-associated TCR beta chains appeared HLA-restricted, with HLA associations seemingly driven largely by CMV exposure. The earlier analysis of 587 of the donors excluded roughly 17 rarely observed V segments, including chromosome 9 orphons, because counts were too low. In the study, 164 TCR beta chains were listed as associated with cytomegalovirus. In vitro tests confirmed that a few of the cytomegalovirus-associated TCR beta chains recognize cytomegalovirus antigens. According to a later analysis, parvovirus B19, influenza, CMV and Epstein-Barr virus appeared linked to several top co-occurrence clusters.

Receptors were amplified or captured by the immunoSEQ multiplex PCR assay. For the multiplex PCR, a mixture combining 60 forward primers for TCR Vbeta segments and 13 reverse primers for TCR Jbeta segments was used. The CDR3 region of rearranged TCR beta genes was amplified from genomic DNA with a multiplex PCR assay. The Illumina HiSeq System was used to sequence the amplified TCR beta libraries as 87-base-pair reads. From the authors' description of their analysis: In a later analysis, 70 million to 95 million unique TCR beta chains were counted across the approximately 640 repertoires, and roughly 11 million of these chains were shared by at least two donors. To remove PCR and sequencing errors, raw reads were error-corrected and collapsed into unique sequences using a nearest-neighbor algorithm that merged closely related sequences. V, D and J gene segments were assigned by aligning CDR3 sequences to IMGT reference sequences. For a sequence to be retained, a match of at least six nucleotides was required to both a V gene segment and a J gene segment. A rearrangement counted as productive if the CDR3 had no stop codons and remained in frame with V and J, and every other rearrangement counted as non-productive. CDR3 was defined according to IMGT convention as the region running from the second conserved V-encoded cysteine to the conserved J-encoded phenylalanine. In an earlier analysis of roughly 580 of the donors, sequences lacking an unambiguous match to a single V gene segment were excluded. In an earlier analysis of around 600 of the donors, V segments were called functional above 56.7% productive rearrangements and were called segregating when the between-donor standard deviation exceeded 5%. A statistical classification framework was built for diagnosing cytomegalovirus status from the catalog of TCR beta chain sequences. In a later analysis, TCR nucleotide sequences were compared against IMGT/GENE-DB human TR gene sequences so that V and J genes could be assigned. A later analysis assigned CDR3 sequences and most-parsimonious VDJ recombination scenarios with the TCRdist pipeline. In a later analysis, every TCR beta chain was defined by the combination of its CDR3 amino acid sequence and its V-gene family, and reads without a unique V-gene family were dropped. To address suspected cross-contamination and a sequencing artifact, a later analysis removed 450 to 700 highly shared, low-generation-probability nucleotide sequences. For each public chain, a later analysis derived a clonal expansion index from normalized ranks of inferred template counts within each repertoire. In a later analysis, generation probabilities were computed using a VDJ recombination model fitted to out-of-frame rearrangements, and the results were checked against IGoR. In a later analysis, TCR-TCR, TCR-HLA and TCR-CMV co-occurrence was scored with hypergeometric tests, and a repertoire-size bias correction was applied to TCR pairs. To estimate false discovery rates, a later analysis permuted the HLA or CMV assignments 20 times. In a later analysis, co-occurring TCRs were grouped using DBSCAN, with TCRdist sequence similarity added in when clustering inside HLA-allele-positive subsets. For co-occurrence clustering, repertoires with fewer than 30,000 or more than 120,000 public chains were excluded, along with five or six repertoires with anomalous nucleotide sharing. In its TCRdb copy, this immuneACCESS table keeps in-frame sequences only and misses some clones. Where compared with another copy, unresolved V genes explain less than half of these, and the others have no known cause. That table supplies the V and J calls and clone size; D and trimming were determined from the DNA. This sample has about 200,000 clones in its table, and roughly three quarters of those were observed once. Approximately 1.5% of the sample lies in the top ten.

The cohort was made up of approximately 670 healthy bone marrow donors. At the time of sampling, all cohort members were nominally healthy, though unrecorded immune exposures were likely present. The donor tested CMV seronegative and was one of the 352 seronegative cohort members. A peripheral blood sample was provided by each donor, and peripheral blood mononuclear cells were used for TCR beta sequencing. Genomic DNA extraction from the blood cell samples was performed with the Qiagen DNeasy Blood Extraction Kit. The chain is encoded by TRBV7-2 joined to TRBJ2-3; too little of a D gene remains to name it. The source material was PBMCs. The receptor's source is a man between 45 and 60 years old in good health and CMV-seronegative. In nucleotide form, the sequence is TGTGCCAGCAGCTCAGATCCCAGTACCACGATTCCGCAGTATTTT. Translated, it gives CASSSDPSTTIPQYF. Supplemented by the reference TRBV7-2 and TRBJ2-3 proteins around the CDR3, the complete variable domain is GAGVSQSPSNKVTEKGKDVELRCDPISGHTALYWYRQSLGQGLEFLIYFQGNSAPDKSGLPSDRFSAERTGGSVSTLTIQRTQQEDSAVYLCASSSDPSTTIPQYFGPGTRLTVL.